This T cell receptor (beta chain) was identified in a study of cytomegalovirus exposure and HLA in healthy donors. Study-wide context: The roughly 130 validation repertoires, a later analysis reported, used the same platform as the 666 repertoires from the first cohort.

TCRdb keeps only in-frame clones here, not all; method: immunoSEQ multiplex PCR. This sample has approximately 110,000 clones, with around 94% found just once. CDR3 length: 15 amino acids. Germline V gene data show CDR1 as SGHAT and CDR2 as FQNNGV. V was shortened by 0 bases and J by 14 bases, with 17 bases between the two germline ends. Material: PBMCs. This receptor was identified in a woman under 30 in good health and CMV-seronegative. The rearrangement joins TRBV11-2 to TRBJ1-6; D is undetermined. CDR3 coding DNA: TGTGCCAGCAGCTTAGATCGTGGGAGTGGATTTACCCTCCACTTT. This gives the protein CASSLDRGSGFTLHF.